The 23 T cell receptor beta chains presented below share a single source sample, sequenced in a study of memory CD4+ T cells and cytomegalovirus serostatus. Single viable CD3+CD4+CD8-CD45RO+ cells were sorted as the memory CD4+ T cells. Sequenced by immunoSEQ multiplex PCR; TCRdb stores in-frame clones only, minus some. This table has about 53,000 clones, 80% to 90% appearing once. The sample consisted of memory CD4+ T cells from blood. The receptors come from an adult in good health and CMV-seronegative.

The chain recombines TRBV7-8 with TRBJ1-1; D is unclear. This CDR3 has 15 residues. Germline CDR1 reads SGHVS; CDR2 reads FQNEAQ. Trimming removed 4 bases from V and 3 bases from J, with 15 bases in between. CDR3 region: CASSYGVRTDTEAFF. The DNA of the CDR3 is TGTGCCAGCAGCTATGGGGTCCGGACGGACACTGAAGCTTTCTTT.

The CDR3 here is CASSVRGKTQYF. DNA of the CDR3: TGTGCCAGCAGTGTACGAGGAAAGACCCAGTACTTC. The V call is TRBV6-5, the J call TRBJ2-5; D not certain. The CDR3 has 12 residues. Germline V gives CDR1 MNHEY, CDR2 SVGAGI. Trimming pared 5 bases from V and 6 bases from J, leaving 10 bases between.

This clone appeared a single time. The CDR3 sequence is CASSSPPGLAGVPSYEQYF. The CDR3 nucleotides are TGTGCCAGCAGCTCTCCGCCGGGACTAGCGGGAGTACCCTCCTACGAGCAGTACTTC. The chain has TRBV7-3 and TRBJ2-7, with 14 bases matching TRBD2. Germline V gene sequence: CDR1 SGHTA, CDR2 FQGTGA. The CDR3 sequence is 19 residues long. V gave up 4 bases and J gave up 0 bases; unmatched junction bases: 11.

V usage is TRBV7-6 and J usage is TRBJ1-5; D not certain. CDR3 length: 16 residues. Per germline, CDR1 SGHVS and CDR2 FNYEAQ. Trimming removed 1 base at V and 0 bases at J, with 10 bases between. CDR3 nucleotides: TGTGCCAGCAGCTTAGGTGCAGAGTATAGCAATCAGCCCCAGCATTTT. It encodes CASSLGAEYSNQPQHF.

This clone was seen only a few times. V gene TRBV6-5 combines with J gene TRBJ1-1; D unresolved. The CDR3 has 13 residues. The germline V gene has CDR1 MNHEY and CDR2 SVGAGI. V was shortened by 6 bases and J by 6 bases, with 14 bases between the two germline ends. The CDR3 bases are TGTGCCAGCAGACCATCAGAGGTATCTGAAGCTTTCTTT. It is translated as CASRPSEVSEAFF.

The V call is TRBV6-4, the J call TRBJ1-5; 9 bases align to TRBD1. The CDR3 extends over 17 amino acids. The ends lost 2 bases at V and 7 bases at J; junction bases unmatched: 12. Germline lookup yields CDR1 MRHNA and CDR2 SNTAGT. The CDR3 DNA sequence: TGTGCCAGCAGTGACCCGGGACAGGGCCGTTTGGGGCAGCCCCAGCATTTT. This sequence encodes CASSDPGQGRLGQPQHF.

This chain uses TRBV7-9 with TRBJ2-3; TRBD2 aligns across 9 bases. Trimming at V came to 2 bases and at J to 4 bases, leaving 10 bases not matched to a gene. The CDR3 contains 17 residues. The germline V gene has CDR1 SEHNR and CDR2 FQNEAQ (reference sequence). CDR3 in DNA: TGTGCCAGCAGCTTATTCCCGCTAGCGGGATTCCCAGATACGCAGTATTTT. Translating gives CASSLFPLAGFPDTQYF.

The rearrangement uses TRBV28 and TRBJ1-1; the D gene is possibly TRBD1 (5 bases). The germline CDR1 and CDR2 sequences are MDHEN and SYDVKM. This CDR3 is built from 11 residues. The V end lost 6 bases, the J end lost 14 bases, and 16 bases lay between the germline ends. The CDR3 DNA reads as TGTGCCAGCAGCGTAAGAGGGGTTGTCTTCTTT. Translating it yields CASSVRGVVFF.

The count of this clone is one. The gene calls are TRBV7-3 and TRBJ1-1; 10 bases line up with TRBD1. Germline trimming cut 5 bases from V and 5 bases from J; bases unmatched to any gene: 8. This CDR3 spans 15 amino acids. Germline values: CDR1 SGHTA, CDR2 FQGTGA. CDR3: CASSPRTGGDTEAFF. The CDR3 DNA sequence: TGTGCCAGCAGCCCCCGGACAGGGGGGGATACTGAAGCTTTCTTT.

This chain joins TRBV5-1 and TRBJ2-2; D gene uncertain. V dropped 0 bases and J dropped 4 bases, with 13 bases sitting between them. The CDR3 contains 16 residues. Germline V gene data show CDR1 as SGHRS and CDR2 as YFSETQ. CDR3 protein: CASSLDVSPVTGELFF. CDR3 nucleotides: TGCGCCAGCAGCTTGGACGTTTCCCCCGTCACCGGGGAGCTGTTTTTT.

The table lists this clone with a count of one. V gene TRBV5-5 combines with J gene TRBJ2-1; 10 bases line up with TRBD2. In germline, CDR1 is SGHKS, CDR2 YYEKEE (reference sequence). The V and J ends lost 6 bases and 4 bases, in that order; junction bases with no gene match: 7. The CDR3 consists of 15 residues. This CDR3 reads CASTHEAGGYNEQFF. The CDR3 region has the DNA TGTGCCAGCACCCATGAAGCGGGAGGGTACAATGAGCAGTTCTTC. Full variable domain (remainder filled in from reference TRBV5-5 and TRBJ2-1): DAGVTQSPTHLIKTRGQQVTLRCSPISGHKSVSWYQQVLGQGPQFIFQYYEKEERGRGNFPDRFSARQFPNYSSELNVNALLLGDSALYLCASTHEAGGYNEQFFGPGTRLTVL.

The chain employs TRBV4-1 and TRBJ1-1, with D perhaps TRBD1 (5 bases). The CDR3 consists of 15 residues. V was clipped by 0 bases and J by 1 base, with 9 bases between them. Germline CDR1 reads MGHRA; CDR2 reads YSYEKL. The CDR3 here is CASSQDTGKNTEAFF. CDR3 nucleotide sequence: TGCGCCAGCAGCCAAGATACAGGAAAGAACACTGAAGCTTTCTTT.

The chain carries TRBV7-6 and TRBJ1-2, with D possibly matching TRBD1 (6 bases). Trimming left V 5 bases short and J 2 bases short, with 9 bases between. Germline V gene sequence: CDR1 SGHVS, CDR2 FNYEAQ. The CDR3 spans 13 residues. CDR3 protein: CASSQGQNYGYTF. Written as DNA, the CDR3 is TGTGCCAGCAGCCAAGGACAGAACTATGGCTACACCTTC.

J is TRBJ2-6 and V is TRBV11-3; D gene uncertain. This CDR3 is built from 16 residues. Germline V CDR1 and CDR2: SGHNT, YENEEA. The germline V and J ends were trimmed by 4 bases and 0 bases, with 10 bases remaining between them. This chain's CDR3 is CASSSQAASGANVLTF. Written as DNA, the CDR3 is TGTGCCAGCAGCTCGCAAGCAGCCTCTGGGGCCAACGTCCTGACTTTC. Variable domain in full (rest from reference TRBV11-3 and TRBJ2-6): EAGVVQSPRYKIIEKKQPVAFWCNPISGHNTLYWYLQNLGQGPELLIRYENEEAVDDSQLPKDRFSAERLKGVDSTLKIQPAELGDSAVYLCASSSQAASGANVLTFGAGSRLTVL.

J is TRBJ1-1 and V is TRBV7-9; D may be TRBD1 (6 bases). The germline V gene has CDR1 SEHNR and CDR2 FQNEAQ (reference sequence). This CDR3 is 14 amino acids long. V shed 4 bases and J shed 1 base, with 10 bases lying between them. Here the CDR3 reads CASSSGQKNTEAFF. Here the CDR3 DNA reads TGTGCCAGCAGCTCAGGACAGAAGAACACTGAAGCTTTCTTT. Full variable domain (rest looked up from reference TRBV7-9 and TRBJ1-1): DTGVSQNPRHKITKRGQNVTFRCDPISEHNRLYWYRQTLGQGPEFLTYFQNEAQLEKSRLLSDRFSAERPKGSFSTLEIQRTEQGDSAMYLCASSSGQKNTEAFFGQGTRLTVV.

The CDR3: CATSRGGVAKNIQYF. The CDR3 region has the DNA TGTGCCACCAGCAGAGGGGGGGTAGCCAAAAACATTCAGTACTTC. This rearrangement joins TRBV15 to TRBJ2-4; TRBD2 might be the D (6 bases). V gave up 1 base and J gave up 0 bases, with 7 bases separating them. Per the germline V gene, CDR1 is LNHNV and CDR2 is YYDKDF (reference sequence). The CDR3 contains 15 residues.

The chain has TRBV7-2 and TRBJ2-7; 14 bases agree with TRBD2. V gave up 6 bases and J gave up 6 bases; unmatched junction bases: 10. The germline gives CDR1 SGHTA, CDR2 FQGNSA. This CDR3 comprises 16 residues. The CDR3 DNA reads TGTGCCAGCAGTGGGACTAGCGGGAGATCCTGGCGCGAGCAGTACTTC. It yields the protein CASSGTSGRSWREQYF.

The chain combines TRBV19 with TRBJ1-1, with D tentatively TRBD1 (5 bases). The germline gives CDR1 LNHDA, CDR2 SQIVND (reference sequence). V was pared by 2 bases and J by 8 bases, with 12 bases between. The CDR3 is 13 residues long. The CDR3 reads CASSIPRGVEAFF. DNA for the CDR3: TGTGCCAGTAGTATACCGCGGGGGGTGGAAGCTTTCTTT.

V gene TRBV4-1 combines with J gene TRBJ1-1, with a weak D call TRBD1 (6 bases). The V gene lost 0 bases and the J gene lost 5 bases, with 16 bases spanning the gap. The CDR3 spans 16 residues. Germline V gene lookup returns CDR1 MGHRA and CDR2 YSYEKL. The CDR3 DNA sequence: TGCGCCAGCAGCCAAGATAGGCGGGGGGCGAGGACTGAAGCTTTCTTT. The encoded protein is CASSQDRRGARTEAFF.

The rearrangement joins TRBV30 to TRBJ2-7; perhaps TRBD1 as D (6 bases). The V and J ends lost 4 bases and 6 bases respectively, with 19 bases between them. CDR1 is GTSNPN, CDR2 SVGIG, per germline (reference sequence). This CDR3 is built from 14 residues. The CDR3, as DNA: TGTGCCTGGACCCCAAGGGGCAGGGGACGCGAGCAGTACTTC. Protein: CAWTPRGRGREQYF.

The V and J genes are TRBV7-2 and TRBJ2-7, with TRBD1 identical over 9 bases. This CDR3 contains 15 residues. V trimming: 1 base; J trimming: 5 bases; junction bases outside the gene matches: 6. CDR1 and CDR2 (germline): SGHTA, FQGNSA. As DNA, the CDR3 is TGTGCCAGCAGCTTAGATACAGGGGGCAGGAACGAGCAGTACTTC. Its protein product is CASSLDTGGRNEQYF.

The chain uses TRBV7-9 and TRBJ1-5; possible D gene TRBD1, 5 bases. Germline V gene sequence: CDR1 SEHNR, CDR2 FQNEAQ (reference sequence). Trimming took 3 bases from V and 1 from J, leaving 7 bases between them. The CDR3 is made up of 14 amino acids. DNA of the CDR3: TGTGCCAGCAGCTTCTCAGGGAGCAATCAGCCCCAGCATTTT. This codes for CASSFSGSNQPQHF. Full variable domain (remainder filled in from reference TRBV7-9 and TRBJ1-5): DTGVSQNPRHKITKRGQNVTFRCDPISEHNRLYWYRQTLGQGPEFLTYFQNEAQLEKSRLLSDRFSAERPKGSFSTLEIQRTEQGDSAMYLCASSFSGSNQPQHFGDGTRLSIL.

This clone was seen once. The chain carries TRBV10-3 and TRBJ2-2; tentative D call: TRBD2 (6 bases). CDR3 length: 14 residues. Looked up from germline, CDR1 is ENHRY and CDR2 is SYGVKD. V lost 9 bases to trimming and J lost 1 base, with 12 bases between them. CDR3 nucleotide sequence: TGTGCCATTAGGGACTCCTGGAACACCGGGGAGCTGTTTTTT. The encoded protein is CAIRDSWNTGELFF.